The 10 T cell receptor beta chains listed next were all sequenced from one sample in a study of blood T cell repertoires in COVID-19. The table came from immunoSEQ multiplex PCR; TCRdb's copy has only in-frame clones and leaves some out. The sample contains some 57,000 clones, roughly nine tenths of which appear only once. The sequenced material came from peripheral blood. These receptor sequences come from a man aged 55 to 70 with acute or convalescent COVID-19.

This clone has only one observation. This chain connects TRBV7-3 to TRBJ2-1; 9 bases line up with TRBD1. CDR1 and CDR2 from the germline V gene are SGHTA and FQGTGA. V lost 3 bases to trimming and J lost 14 bases; unmatched junction nucleotides: 8. The CDR3 sequence is 13 residues long. CDR3 loop: CASSLGQGVSKFF. The CDR3 DNA reads as TGTGCCAGCAGCTTGGGACAGGGCGTTTCGAAGTTCTTC.

The chain joins TRBV5-6 to TRBJ1-5, with a weak D call TRBD1 (5 bases). This CDR3 is 14 amino acids long. Trimming left V 1 base short and J 6 bases short, with 11 bases between. Looked up from germline, CDR1 is SGHDT and CDR2 is YYEEEE. The CDR3 loop reads CASSLRAGSQPQHF. The CDR3, as DNA: TGTGCCAGCAGCTTGCGGGCAGGGTCTCAGCCCCAGCATTTT.

V and J are TRBV7-2 and TRBJ1-6; D is ambiguous. The CDR3 length is 15 residues. Germline V gene lookup returns CDR1 SGHTA and CDR2 FQGNSA. The V end lost 4 bases, the J end lost 0 bases, and 7 bases lay between the germline ends. Here the CDR3 DNA reads TGTGCCAGCAGCTATTGGAGCTCCTATAATTCACCCCTCCACTTT. Its translation is CASSYWSSYNSPLHF.

J is TRBJ2-2 and V is TRBV7-6; tentative D call: TRBD1 (6 bases). V gave up 7 bases and J gave up 0 bases, with 12 bases separating them. This CDR3 spans 15 amino acids. CDR1 is SGHVS and CDR2 is FNYEAQ in the germline V gene. The CDR3 region has the DNA TGTGCCAGCATCTCCGGGACATCGAACACCGGGGAGCTGTTTTTT. It translates to CASISGTSNTGELFF.

The V and J genes are TRBV7-9 and TRBJ1-2, with 9 bases lining up with TRBD1. Per the germline V gene, CDR1 is SEHNR and CDR2 is FQNEAQ (reference sequence). The CDR3 runs to 14 residues. V was clipped by 4 bases and J by 6 bases; unmatched bases: 6. The CDR3 DNA reads TGTGCCAGCAGCTCGCCGGACAGGGGCCATGGCTACACCTTC. This translates into CASSSPDRGHGYTF.

This sequence joins TRBV5-4 and TRBJ1-4, with 7 bases lining up with TRBD1. Germline CDR1 is SGHNT and CDR2 is YYREEE (reference sequence). Losses at the gene ends were 0 bases for V and 8 bases for J; bases not matched to a gene: 7. There are 15 residues in the CDR3. CDR3 sequence reads: CASSLVGRGSEKLFF. The CDR3 DNA follows: TGTGCCAGCAGCTTGGTAGGCAGGGGGAGCGAAAAACTGTTTTTT.

The chain links TRBV7-9 to TRBJ1-5; 8 nucleotides line up with TRBD1. The CDR3 length is 16 residues. CDR1 is SEHNR and CDR2 is FQNEAQ in the germline V gene (reference sequence). Trimming at V came to 1 base and at J to 3 bases, leaving 5 bases not matched to a gene. CDR3 protein: CASSLGTGWPNQPQHF. The CDR3 DNA reads TGTGCCAGCAGCTTAGGGACAGGGTGGCCCAATCAGCCCCAGCATTTT.

The chain joins TRBV5-1 to TRBJ2-7, with D perhaps TRBD1 (6 bases). The V gene lost 1 base and the J gene lost 2 bases, with 10 bases spanning the gap. Germline loops: CDR1 SGHRS, CDR2 YFSETQ. CDR3 length equals 14 residues. CDR3 in DNA: TGCGCCAGCAGCTTGTGGACAGAGACCTACGAGCAGTACTTC. This codes for CASSLWTETYEQYF.

This rearrangement joins TRBV6-5 to TRBJ2-1; D might be TRBD2 (7 bases). This CDR3 has 14 amino acids. V gave up 7 bases and J gave up 5 bases, with 15 bases separating them. The germline V gene encodes CDR1 MNHEY and CDR2 SVGAGI. The CDR3 DNA reads TGTGCCAGCATGGTAGGGGGGGGCCACAATGAGCAGTTCTTC. It yields the protein CASMVGGGHNEQFF.

This sequence joins TRBV7-8 and TRBJ2-7; tentative D call: TRBD2 (6 bases). The V and J ends lost 3 bases and 0 bases respectively, with 15 bases between them. From germline, CDR1 is SGHVS and CDR2 FQNEAQ. This CDR3 contains 16 residues. CDR3 nucleotides: TGTGCCAGCAGCTTCCGCGGCGGGGTAAGCTCCTACGAGCAGTACTTC. Protein sequence: CASSFRGGVSSYEQYF.